The present T cell receptor beta chain was sequenced within a study of T cell changes during pregnancy in multiple sclerosis. TCRdb's copy holds only in-frame clones and misses some; the assay was immunoSEQ multiplex PCR. Among fewer than 50,000 clones listed, 85% to 90% were seen once. The specimen comprised peripheral blood, sampled in the second trimester of pregnancy. The clonotype was recovered from a female donor in good health, enrolled as a control in a pregnancy study.

In DNA form, the CDR3 reads TGTGCCAGTAGTATGGGACAGGGGGCCGTCGGCTCTGGAAACACCATATATTTT. Amino acid sequence: CASSMGQGAVGSGNTIYF. This chain links TRBV19 with TRBJ1-3; the match to TRBD1 covers 12 bases. CDR1 LNHDA and CDR2 SQIVND come from the germline V gene (reference sequence). Trimming took 3 bases from V and 0 from J; bases not matched to a gene: 6. The length of the CDR3 is 18 residues.